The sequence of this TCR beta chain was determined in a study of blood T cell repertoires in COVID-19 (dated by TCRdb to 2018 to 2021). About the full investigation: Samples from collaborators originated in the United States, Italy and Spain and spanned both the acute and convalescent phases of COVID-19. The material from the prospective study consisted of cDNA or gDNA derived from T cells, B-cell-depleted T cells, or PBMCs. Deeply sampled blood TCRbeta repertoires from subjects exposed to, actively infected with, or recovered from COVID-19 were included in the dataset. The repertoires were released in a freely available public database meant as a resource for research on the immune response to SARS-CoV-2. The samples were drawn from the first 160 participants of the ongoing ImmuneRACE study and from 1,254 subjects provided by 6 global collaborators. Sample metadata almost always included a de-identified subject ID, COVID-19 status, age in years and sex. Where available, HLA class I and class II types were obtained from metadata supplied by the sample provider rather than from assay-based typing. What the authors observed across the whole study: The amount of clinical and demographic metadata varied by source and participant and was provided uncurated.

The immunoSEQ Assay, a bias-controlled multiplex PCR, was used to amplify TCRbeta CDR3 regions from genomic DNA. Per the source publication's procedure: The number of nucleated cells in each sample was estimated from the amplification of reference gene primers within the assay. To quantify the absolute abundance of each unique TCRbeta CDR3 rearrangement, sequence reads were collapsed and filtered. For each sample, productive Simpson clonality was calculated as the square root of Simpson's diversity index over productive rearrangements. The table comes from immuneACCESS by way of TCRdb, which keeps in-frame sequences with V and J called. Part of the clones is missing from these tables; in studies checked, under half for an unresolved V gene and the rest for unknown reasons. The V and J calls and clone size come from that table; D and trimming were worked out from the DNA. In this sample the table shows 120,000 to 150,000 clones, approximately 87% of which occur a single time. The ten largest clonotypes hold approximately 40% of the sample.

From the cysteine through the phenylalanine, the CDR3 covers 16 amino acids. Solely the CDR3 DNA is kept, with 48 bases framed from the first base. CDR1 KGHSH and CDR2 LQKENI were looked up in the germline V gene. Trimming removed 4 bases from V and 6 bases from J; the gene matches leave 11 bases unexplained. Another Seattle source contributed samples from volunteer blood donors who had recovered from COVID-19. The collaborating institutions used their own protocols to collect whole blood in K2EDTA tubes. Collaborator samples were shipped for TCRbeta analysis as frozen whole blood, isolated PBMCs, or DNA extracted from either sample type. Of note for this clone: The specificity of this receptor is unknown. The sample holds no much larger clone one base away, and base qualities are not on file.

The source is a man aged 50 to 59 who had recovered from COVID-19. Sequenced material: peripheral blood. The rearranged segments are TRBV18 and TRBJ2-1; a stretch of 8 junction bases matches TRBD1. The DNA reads TGTGCCAGCTCACGGGCGAACAGGGGGGTTCGCAATGAGCAGTTCTTC. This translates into CASSRANRGVRNEQFF.